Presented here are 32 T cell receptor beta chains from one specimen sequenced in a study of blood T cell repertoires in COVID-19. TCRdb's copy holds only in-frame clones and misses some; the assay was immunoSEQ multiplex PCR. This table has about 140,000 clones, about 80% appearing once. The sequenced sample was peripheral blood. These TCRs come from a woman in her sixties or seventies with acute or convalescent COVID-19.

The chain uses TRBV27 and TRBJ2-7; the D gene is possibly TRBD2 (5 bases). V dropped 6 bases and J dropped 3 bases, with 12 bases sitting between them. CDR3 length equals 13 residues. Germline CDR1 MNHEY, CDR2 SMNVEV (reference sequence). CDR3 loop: CASSNSGIYEQYF. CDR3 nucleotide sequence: TGTGCCAGCAGCAACTCCGGGATCTACGAGCAGTACTTC.

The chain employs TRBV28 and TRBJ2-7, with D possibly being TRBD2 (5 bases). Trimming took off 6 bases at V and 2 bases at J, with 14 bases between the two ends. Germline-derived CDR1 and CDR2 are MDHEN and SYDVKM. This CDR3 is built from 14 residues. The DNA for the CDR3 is TGTGCCAGCAGCCGCGACGGACTTACCTACGAGCAGTACTTC. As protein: CASSRDGLTYEQYF.

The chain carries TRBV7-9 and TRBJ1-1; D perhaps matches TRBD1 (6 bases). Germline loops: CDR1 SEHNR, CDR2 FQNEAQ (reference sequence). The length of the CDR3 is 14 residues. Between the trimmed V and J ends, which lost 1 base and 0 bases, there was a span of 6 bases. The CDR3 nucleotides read TGTGCCAGCAGCTTAGGGGACATGAACACTGAAGCTTTCTTT. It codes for CASSLGDMNTEAFF.

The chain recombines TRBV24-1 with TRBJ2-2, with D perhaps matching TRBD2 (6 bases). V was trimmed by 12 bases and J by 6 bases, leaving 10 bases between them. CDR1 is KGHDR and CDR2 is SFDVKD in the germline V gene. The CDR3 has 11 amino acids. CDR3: CAAGRSGELFF. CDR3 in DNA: TGTGCCGCCGGGAGATCCGGGGAGCTGTTTTTT.

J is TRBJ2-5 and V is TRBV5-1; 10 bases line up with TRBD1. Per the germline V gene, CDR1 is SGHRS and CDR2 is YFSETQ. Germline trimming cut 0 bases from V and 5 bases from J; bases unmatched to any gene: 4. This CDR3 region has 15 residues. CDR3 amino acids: CASSLEGQGWETQYF. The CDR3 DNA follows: TGCGCCAGCAGCTTGGAGGGACAGGGGTGGGAGACCCAGTACTTC.

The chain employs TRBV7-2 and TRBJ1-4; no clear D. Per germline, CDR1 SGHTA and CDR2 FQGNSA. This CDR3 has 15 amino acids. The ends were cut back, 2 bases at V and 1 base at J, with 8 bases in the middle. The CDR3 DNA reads TGTGCCAGCAGCTTACACCGGAGAACTAATGAAAAACTGTTTTTT. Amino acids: CASSLHRRTNEKLFF.

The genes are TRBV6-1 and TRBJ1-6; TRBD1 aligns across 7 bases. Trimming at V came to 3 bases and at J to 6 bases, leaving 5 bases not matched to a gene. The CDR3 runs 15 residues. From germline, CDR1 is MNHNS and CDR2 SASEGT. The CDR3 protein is CASSDGTAFNSPLHF. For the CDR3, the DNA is TGTGCCAGCAGTGACGGGACAGCCTTTAATTCACCCCTCCACTTT.

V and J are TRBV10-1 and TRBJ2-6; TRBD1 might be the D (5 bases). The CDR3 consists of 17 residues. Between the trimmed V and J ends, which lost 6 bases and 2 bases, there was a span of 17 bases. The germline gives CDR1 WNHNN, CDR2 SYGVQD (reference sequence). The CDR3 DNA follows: TGCGCCAGCAGCCCCGGTAGGGGTAGTGCTGGGGCCAACGTCCTGACTTTC. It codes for CASSPGRGSAGANVLTF.

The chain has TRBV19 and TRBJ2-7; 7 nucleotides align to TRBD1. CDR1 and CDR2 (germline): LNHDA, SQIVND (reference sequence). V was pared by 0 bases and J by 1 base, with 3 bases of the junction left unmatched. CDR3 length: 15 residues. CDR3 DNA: TGTGCCAGTAGTATAGATCCGGACAGGTCCTACGAGCAGTACTTC. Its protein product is CASSIDPDRSYEQYF.

The CDR3 DNA follows: TGTGCCAGTAGGAGCTCTGGAAACACCATATATTTT. Translation gives CASRSSGNTIYF. The rearrangement links TRBV19 to TRBJ1-3; no firm D call. Germline V CDR1 and CDR2: LNHDA, SQIVND (reference sequence). The CDR3 runs to 12 residues. Trimming cost V 6 bases and J 0 bases, with 3 bases left between them.

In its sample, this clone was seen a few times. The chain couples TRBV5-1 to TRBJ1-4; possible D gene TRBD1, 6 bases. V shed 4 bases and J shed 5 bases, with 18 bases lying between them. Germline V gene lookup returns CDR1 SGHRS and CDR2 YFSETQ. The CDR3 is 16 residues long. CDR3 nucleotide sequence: TGCGCCAGCAGCCCGGGAGCGGGGGGCCTGAATGAAAAACTGTTTTTT. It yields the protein CASSPGAGGLNEKLFF.

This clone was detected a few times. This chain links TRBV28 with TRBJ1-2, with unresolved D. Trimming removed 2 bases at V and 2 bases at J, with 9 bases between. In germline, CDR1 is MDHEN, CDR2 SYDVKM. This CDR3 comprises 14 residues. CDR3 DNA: TGTGCCAGCAGTTTACCCCAGGAAAACTATGGCTACACCTTC. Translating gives CASSLPQENYGYTF.

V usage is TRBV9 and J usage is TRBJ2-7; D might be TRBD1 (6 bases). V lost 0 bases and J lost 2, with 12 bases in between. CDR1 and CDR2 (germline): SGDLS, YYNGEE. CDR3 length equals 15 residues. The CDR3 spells CASSVDGGQAYEQYF. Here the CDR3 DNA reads TGTGCCAGCAGCGTAGATGGGGGCCAAGCCTACGAGCAGTACTTC.

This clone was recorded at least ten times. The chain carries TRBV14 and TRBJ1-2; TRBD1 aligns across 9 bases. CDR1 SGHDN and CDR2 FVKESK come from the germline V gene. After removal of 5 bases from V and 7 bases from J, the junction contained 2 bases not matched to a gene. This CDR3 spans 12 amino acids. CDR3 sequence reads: CASSGTGIGYTF. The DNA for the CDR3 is TGTGCCAGCAGCGGGACAGGGATTGGCTACACCTTC.

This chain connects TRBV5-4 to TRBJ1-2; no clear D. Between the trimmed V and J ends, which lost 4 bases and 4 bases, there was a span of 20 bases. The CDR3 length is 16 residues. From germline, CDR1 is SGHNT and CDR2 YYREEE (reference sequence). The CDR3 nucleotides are TGTGCCAGCAGCCCCACGGGCCCCGCTAGCGGCTATGGCTACACCTTC. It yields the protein CASSPTGPASGYGYTF.

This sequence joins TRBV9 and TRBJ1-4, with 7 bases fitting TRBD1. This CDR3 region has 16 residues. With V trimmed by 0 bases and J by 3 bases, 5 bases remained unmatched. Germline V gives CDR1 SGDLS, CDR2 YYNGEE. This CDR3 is CASSVDHRGPNEKLFF. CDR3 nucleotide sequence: TGTGCCAGCAGCGTAGACCACAGGGGTCCTAATGAAAAACTGTTTTTT.

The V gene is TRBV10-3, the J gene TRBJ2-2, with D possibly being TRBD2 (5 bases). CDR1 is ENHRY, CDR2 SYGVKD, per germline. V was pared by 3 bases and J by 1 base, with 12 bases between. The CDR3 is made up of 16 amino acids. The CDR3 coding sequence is TGTGCCATCAGTGACGTAGCTCGGGAGAACACCGGGGAGCTGTTTTTT. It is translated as CAISDVARENTGELFF.

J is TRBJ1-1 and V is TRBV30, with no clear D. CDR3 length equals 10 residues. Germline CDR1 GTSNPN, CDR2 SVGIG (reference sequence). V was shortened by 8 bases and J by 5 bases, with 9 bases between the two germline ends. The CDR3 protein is CALARTEAFF. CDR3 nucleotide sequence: TGTGCCCTGGCCCGAACTGAAGCTTTCTTT. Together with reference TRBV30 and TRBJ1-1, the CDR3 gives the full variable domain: SQTIHQWPATLVQPVGSPLSLECTVEGTSNPNLYWYRQAAGRGLQLLFYSVGIGQISSEVPQNLSASRPQDRQFILSSKKLLLSDSGFYLCALARTEAFFGQGTRLTVV.

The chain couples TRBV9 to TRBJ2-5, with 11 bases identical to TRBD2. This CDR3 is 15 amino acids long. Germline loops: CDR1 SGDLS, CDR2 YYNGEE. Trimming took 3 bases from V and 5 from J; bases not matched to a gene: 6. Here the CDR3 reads CASSAQGLAVETQYF. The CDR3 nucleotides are TGTGCCAGCAGCGCCCAGGGACTAGCGGTCGAGACCCAGTACTTC.

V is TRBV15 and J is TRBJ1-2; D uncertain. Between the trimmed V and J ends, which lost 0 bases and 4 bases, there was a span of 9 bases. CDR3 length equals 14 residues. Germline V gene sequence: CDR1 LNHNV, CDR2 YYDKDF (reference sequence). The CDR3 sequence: CATSRDRGSYGYTF. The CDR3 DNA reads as TGTGCCACCAGCAGAGATCGAGGAAGCTATGGCTACACCTTC.

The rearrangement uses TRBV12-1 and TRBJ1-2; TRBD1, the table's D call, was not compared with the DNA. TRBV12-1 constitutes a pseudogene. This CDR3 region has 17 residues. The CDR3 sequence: CASSRRTGTGRGYGYTF. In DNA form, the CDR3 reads TGTGCCAGCAGCCGTCGGACCGGGACAGGGCGGGGCTATGGCTATACCTTC.

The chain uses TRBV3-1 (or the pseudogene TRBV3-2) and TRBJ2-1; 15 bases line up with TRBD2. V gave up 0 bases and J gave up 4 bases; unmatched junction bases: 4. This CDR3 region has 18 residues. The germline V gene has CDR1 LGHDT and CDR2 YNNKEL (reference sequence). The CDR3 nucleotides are TGTGCCAGCAGCCAAGAGGGACTAGCGGGAGGAACGTACAATGAGCAGTTCTTC. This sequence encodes CASSQEGLAGGTYNEQFF.

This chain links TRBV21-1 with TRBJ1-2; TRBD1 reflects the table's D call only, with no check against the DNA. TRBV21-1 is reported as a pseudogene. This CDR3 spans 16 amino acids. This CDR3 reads CASSKKRTGRFDGYTF. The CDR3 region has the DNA TGTGCCAGCAGCAAGAAGCGGACAGGGAGGTTCGATGGCTACACCTTC.

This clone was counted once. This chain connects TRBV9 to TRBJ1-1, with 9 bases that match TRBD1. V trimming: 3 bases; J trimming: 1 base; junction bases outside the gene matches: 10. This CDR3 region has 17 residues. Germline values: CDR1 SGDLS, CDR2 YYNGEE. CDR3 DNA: TGTGCCAGCAGCGCACAAAGCCGGGACAGGGAGAACACTGAAGCTTTCTTT. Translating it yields CASSAQSRDRENTEAFF.

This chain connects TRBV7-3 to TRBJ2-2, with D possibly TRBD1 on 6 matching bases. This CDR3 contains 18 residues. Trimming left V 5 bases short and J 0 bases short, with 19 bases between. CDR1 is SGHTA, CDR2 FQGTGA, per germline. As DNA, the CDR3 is TGTGCCAGCAGCCGTATTGGGACACCGGACCCGAACACCGGGGAGCTGTTTTTT. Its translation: CASSRIGTPDPNTGELFF.

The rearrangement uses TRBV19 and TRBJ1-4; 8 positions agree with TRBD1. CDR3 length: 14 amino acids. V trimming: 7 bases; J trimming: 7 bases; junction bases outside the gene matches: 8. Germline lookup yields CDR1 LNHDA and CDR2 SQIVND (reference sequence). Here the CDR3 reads CASIPQGGGEKLFF. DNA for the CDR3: TGTGCCAGTATCCCACAGGGGGGGGGTGAAAAACTGTTTTTT.

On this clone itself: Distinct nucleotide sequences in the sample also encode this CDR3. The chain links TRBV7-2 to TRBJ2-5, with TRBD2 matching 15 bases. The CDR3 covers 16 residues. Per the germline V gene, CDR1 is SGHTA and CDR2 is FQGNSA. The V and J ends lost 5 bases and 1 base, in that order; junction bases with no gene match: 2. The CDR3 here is CASSLGLAGGQETQYF. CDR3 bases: TGTGCCAGCAGCCTGGGACTAGCGGGGGGCCAAGAGACCCAGTACTTC.

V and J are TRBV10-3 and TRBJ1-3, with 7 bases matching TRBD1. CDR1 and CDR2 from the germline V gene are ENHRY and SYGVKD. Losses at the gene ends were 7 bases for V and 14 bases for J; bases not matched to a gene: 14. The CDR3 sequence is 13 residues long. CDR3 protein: CAIKEGAQDPVYF. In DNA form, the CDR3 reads TGTGCCATCAAAGAGGGGGCACAGGACCCCGTATATTTT.

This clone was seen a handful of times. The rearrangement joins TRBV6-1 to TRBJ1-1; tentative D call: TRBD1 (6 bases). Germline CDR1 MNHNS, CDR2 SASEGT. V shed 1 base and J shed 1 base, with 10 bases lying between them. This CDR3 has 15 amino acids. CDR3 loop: CASSEGRTENTEAFF. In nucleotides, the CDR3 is TGTGCCAGCAGTGAAGGTAGGACAGAGAACACTGAAGCTTTCTTT.

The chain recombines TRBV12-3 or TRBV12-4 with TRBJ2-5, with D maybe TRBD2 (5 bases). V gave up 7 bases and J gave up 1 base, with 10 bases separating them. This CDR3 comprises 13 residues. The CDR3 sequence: CASKLTTQETQYF. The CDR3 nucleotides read TGTGCCAGCAAGTTGACTACCCAAGAGACCCAGTACTTC.

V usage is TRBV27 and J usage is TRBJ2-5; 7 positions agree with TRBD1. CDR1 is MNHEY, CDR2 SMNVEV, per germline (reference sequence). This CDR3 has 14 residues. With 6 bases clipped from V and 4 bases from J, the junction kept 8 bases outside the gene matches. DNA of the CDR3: TGTGCCAGCAGACCACAGGGGTCGGGAGAGACCCAGTACTTC. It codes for CASRPQGSGETQYF.

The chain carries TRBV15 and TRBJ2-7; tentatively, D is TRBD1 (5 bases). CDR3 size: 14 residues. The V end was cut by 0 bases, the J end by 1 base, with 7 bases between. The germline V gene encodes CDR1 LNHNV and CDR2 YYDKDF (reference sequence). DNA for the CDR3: TGTGCCACCAGCAGAGATCAGGGATCCTACGAGCAGTACTTC. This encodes CATSRDQGSYEQYF.